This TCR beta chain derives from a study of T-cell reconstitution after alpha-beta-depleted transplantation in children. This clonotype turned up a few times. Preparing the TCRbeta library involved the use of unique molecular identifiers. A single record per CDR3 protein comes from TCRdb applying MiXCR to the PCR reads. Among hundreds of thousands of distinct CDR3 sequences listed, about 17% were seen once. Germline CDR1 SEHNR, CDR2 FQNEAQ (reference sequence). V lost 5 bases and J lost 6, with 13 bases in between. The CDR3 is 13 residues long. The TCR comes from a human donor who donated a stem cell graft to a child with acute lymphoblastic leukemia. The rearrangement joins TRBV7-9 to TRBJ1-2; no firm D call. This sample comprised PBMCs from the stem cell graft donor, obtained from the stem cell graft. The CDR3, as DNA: TGTGCCAGCAGCCCCTCGGCCTTTAATGGCTACACCTTC. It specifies CASSPSAFNGYTF.